Below, 24 T cell receptor beta chains from the same sample are listed, as sequenced in a study of T cell responses to AZD1222 COVID-19 vaccine. The method was immunoSEQ multiplex PCR; TCRdb's version includes in-frame clones alone and lacks a portion of them. Of about 140,000 clones listed, 75% to 95% are singletons. The specimen was peripheral blood, collected on day 0 of AZD1222 vaccination. Receptor source: an adult in good health.

The CDR3 spells CASSRNRVNTGELFF. The CDR3 region has the DNA TGTGCCAGCTCCCGGAACAGGGTGAACACCGGGGAGCTGTTTTTT. V usage is TRBV11-3 and J usage is TRBJ2-2, with D perhaps TRBD1 (6 bases). This CDR3 region has 15 residues. V shed 8 bases and J shed 1 base, with 14 bases lying between them. Germline CDR1 SGHNT, CDR2 YENEEA.

The V gene is TRBV18, the J gene TRBJ1-3; D gene unclear. From germline, CDR1 is KGHSH and CDR2 LQKENI. This CDR3 spans 14 amino acids. The ends were cut back, 5 bases at V and 0 bases at J, with 8 bases in the middle. CDR3 in DNA: TGTGCCAGCTCAGGAGAGTCCTCTGGAAACACCATATATTTT. Translating gives CASSGESSGNTIYF.

The V gene is TRBV18, the J gene TRBJ1-2; 8 bases align to TRBD1. This CDR3 is 15 amino acids long. V lost 1 base to trimming and J lost 10 bases; unmatched junction nucleotides: 11. Germline CDR1 is KGHSH and CDR2 is LQKENI. For the CDR3, the DNA is TGTGCCAGCTCACCACGAGGGGTGACAGGGGCCGACTACACCTTC. Translated, it gives CASSPRGVTGADYTF.

J is TRBJ1-5 and V is TRBV19; possible D gene TRBD1, 5 bases. The CDR3 extends over 15 amino acids. CDR1 and CDR2 from the germline V gene are LNHDA and SQIVND (reference sequence). V was cut by 7 bases and J by 4 bases, with 17 bases left in between. DNA for the CDR3: TGTGCCAGTATCGGAAGAGGGGAAGGGAATCAGCCCCAGCATTTT. Amino acids: CASIGRGEGNQPQHF.

The chain has TRBV5-6 and TRBJ2-3, with TRBD1 identical over 8 bases. CDR1 is SGHDT and CDR2 is YYEEEE in the germline V gene. There are 16 residues in the CDR3. The V gene end was trimmed by 3 bases and the J gene end by 2 bases; junction bases not matched to a gene: 8. CDR3 nucleotide sequence: TGTGCCAGCAGCTGGGGGACAGGAGGGATCACAGATACGCAGTATTTT. Protein sequence: CASSWGTGGITDTQYF.

V usage is TRBV3-1 (or the pseudogene TRBV3-2) and J usage is TRBJ2-7, with 8 nucleotides matching TRBD1. The germline CDR1 and CDR2 sequences are LGHDT and YNNKEL (reference sequence). This CDR3 region has 14 residues. Losses at the gene ends were 2 bases for V and 6 bases for J; bases not matched to a gene: 6. The CDR3 region has the DNA TGTGCCAGCAGCCAAATACCACAGGGGGGCGAGCAGTACTTC. The encoded protein is CASSQIPQGGEQYF.

This rearrangement joins TRBV4-2 to TRBJ2-3; no definite D call. CDR3 length: 16 amino acids. V was trimmed by 3 bases and J by 1 base, leaving 14 bases between them. Germline V gene data show CDR1 as LGHNA and CDR2 as YNFKEQ. The CDR3 reads CASSQESAPRTDTQYF. CDR3 nucleotides: TGTGCCAGCAGCCAGGAGTCTGCACCACGCACAGATACGCAGTATTTT.

The chain has TRBV7-2 and TRBJ1-2, with a tentative D call TRBD1 (5 bases). V gave up 2 bases and J gave up 2 bases, with 12 bases separating them. The CDR3 consists of 15 residues. Germline lookup yields CDR1 SGHTA and CDR2 FQGNSA. The CDR3 DNA is TGTGCCAGCAGCTTACCCGGGGGGATCAACTATGGCTACACCTTC. Its protein product is CASSLPGGINYGYTF.

The CDR3 region is CASSLEGNTIYF. Here the CDR3 DNA reads TGCGCCAGCAGCTTGGAGGGGAACACCATATATTTT. The chain recombines TRBV5-1 with TRBJ1-3, with D possibly matching TRBD1 (5 bases). V was cut by 0 bases and J by 7 bases, with 5 bases left in between. Germline-derived CDR1 and CDR2 are SGHRS and YFSETQ. The CDR3 runs 12 residues.

V gene TRBV6-5 combines with J gene TRBJ2-5; D gene unclear. Germline CDR1 is MNHEY and CDR2 is SVGAGI. V lost 6 bases, J lost 7 bases, and 12 bases lay in between. The CDR3 spans 12 residues. The CDR3 nucleotides read TGTGCCAGCAGGAGTACTCTCGGGACCCAGTACTTC. Translated, it gives CASRSTLGTQYF.

This clone was seen a few times. The chain recombines TRBV19 with TRBJ1-2, with 8 positions matching TRBD1. The V and J ends lost 5 bases and 0 bases, in that order; junction bases with no gene match: 5. The CDR3 extends over 15 amino acids. Germline values: CDR1 LNHDA, CDR2 SQIVND (reference sequence). CDR3 DNA sequence: TGTGCCAGTAGTTCCGGGACAGGCTCTAACTATGGCTACACCTTC. Protein: CASSSGTGSNYGYTF.

This clone showed up just a few times. The V and J genes are TRBV19 and TRBJ1-2; 8 bases match TRBD1. Germline loops: CDR1 LNHDA, CDR2 SQIVND (reference sequence). The CDR3 contains 15 residues. Trimming removed 6 bases from V and 0 bases from J; junction bases left unmatched: 6. CDR3 protein: CASRLDRGTNYGYTF. CDR3 coding DNA: TGTGCCAGTAGGTTAGACAGGGGAACTAACTATGGCTACACCTTC.

This chain links TRBV6-1 with TRBJ1-2, with a tentative D call TRBD1 (5 bases). The germline V and J ends were trimmed by 1 base and 4 bases, with 10 bases remaining between them. The germline V gene has CDR1 MNHNS and CDR2 SASEGT. The CDR3 loop spans 14 amino acids. CDR3: CASSEEAGPYGYTF. The CDR3 DNA follows: TGTGCCAGCAGTGAAGAAGCGGGGCCCTATGGCTACACCTTC.

The rearrangement links TRBV5-8 to TRBJ1-1; tentative D call: TRBD1 (6 bases). The CDR3 length is 16 residues. The germline V gene encodes CDR1 SGHTS and CDR2 YDEGEE. Trimming removed 4 bases at V and 0 bases at J, with 16 bases between. DNA for the CDR3: TGTGCCAGCAGCCGGGTCGGGGGCGGACTGAACACTGAAGCTTTCTTT. Its protein is CASSRVGGGLNTEAFF.

The chain employs TRBV11-1 and TRBJ1-2, with 7 bases aligning to TRBD1. CDR3 size: 15 residues. The V gene end was trimmed by 3 bases and the J gene end by 1 base; junction bases not matched to a gene: 5. Germline values: CDR1 SGHAT, CDR2 FQDESV (reference sequence). The CDR3: CASSLGTVDNYGYTF. As DNA, the CDR3 is TGTGCCAGCAGCTTGGGGACAGTAGATAACTATGGCTACACCTTC.

This chain connects TRBV2 to TRBJ2-6; the match to TRBD1 covers 10 bases. V shed 9 bases, J shed 0 bases, and the junction held 8 bases outside the gene matches. This CDR3 spans 17 amino acids. Germline CDR1 SNHLY, CDR2 FYNNEI. This CDR3 is CAREGDRGPSGANVLTF. CDR3 DNA: TGTGCCAGGGAGGGGGACAGGGGACCCTCTGGGGCCAACGTCCTGACTTTC.

The gene calls are TRBV5-1 and TRBJ2-5, with TRBD1 identical over 8 bases. The V gene's germline CDR1 is SGHRS and CDR2 YFSETQ. V trimming: 4 bases; J trimming: 5 bases; junction bases outside the gene matches: 7. This CDR3 is built from 14 residues. CDR3 DNA: TGCGCCAGCAGCCCTCGGACAGGGAGGGAGACCCAGTACTTC. This translates into CASSPRTGRETQYF.

J is TRBJ2-2 and V is TRBV4-3; D remains unclear. Deletions cut 2 bases from V and 2 bases from J, with 3 bases between. The CDR3 length is 13 residues. Germline V lookup: CDR1 LGHNA, CDR2 YSLEER. The CDR3 sequence is CASSQTNTGELFF. In DNA, the CDR3 is TGCGCCAGCAGCCAAACTAACACCGGGGAGCTGTTTTTT.

This clone has a single count. The gene calls are TRBV5-8 and TRBJ2-7, with TRBD2 matching over 8 bases. CDR3 size: 15 residues. Germline CDR1 is SGHTS and CDR2 is YDEGEE. V dropped 6 bases and J dropped 4; count of bases not matched to a gene: 12. In DNA form, the CDR3 reads TGTGCCAGCAACGGGGGGGGCGGACACACGTACGAGCAGTACTTC. Translating gives CASNGGGGHTYEQYF.

J is TRBJ2-5 and V is TRBV27; weak D call: TRBD2 (5 bases). CDR3 length: 16 residues. V was cut by 3 bases and J by 3 bases, with 17 bases left in between. Germline assignment: CDR1 MNHEY and CDR2 SMNVEV (reference sequence). CDR3 coding DNA: TGTGCCAGCAGTTTTGTTCTAGCAGGCTTCAAAGAGACCCAGTACTTC. It is translated as CASSFVLAGFKETQYF.

This clone was observed a single time. The CDR3 DNA is TGTGCCACCAGCAGAGAGAGGGGACAGACCTACGAGCAGTACTTC. Its protein product is CATSRERGQTYEQYF. The chain links TRBV15 to TRBJ2-7; 7 bases are shared with TRBD1. After removal of 0 bases from V and 2 bases from J, the junction contained 4 bases not matched to a gene. Germline lookup yields CDR1 LNHNV and CDR2 YYDKDF (reference sequence). This CDR3 is built from 15 residues.

The count of this clone is one. The chain joins TRBV24-1 to TRBJ2-7, with 7 bases aligning to TRBD1. V lost 5 bases to trimming and J lost 3 bases; unmatched junction nucleotides: 6. Germline CDR1 reads KGHDR; CDR2 reads SFDVKD. The CDR3 is 14 residues long. The CDR3 region has the DNA TGTGCCACCAGTGGGGCAGGGACAGACTACGAGCAGTACTTC. Translated, it gives CATSGAGTDYEQYF.

The CDR3 spells CASSLAQTGYNSPLHF. CDR3 DNA sequence: TGCGCCAGCAGCTTGGCCCAGACGGGTTATAATTCACCCCTCCACTTT. The chain carries TRBV5-1 and TRBJ1-6; D not resolved. V was clipped by 0 bases and J by 4 bases, with 11 bases between them. This CDR3 contains 16 residues. Germline V gives CDR1 SGHRS, CDR2 YFSETQ.

This clone was seen a handful of times. The chain employs TRBV6-1 and TRBJ1-2; the D is unclear. This CDR3 is 13 amino acids long. The V and J ends lost 3 bases and 8 bases respectively, with 13 bases between them. From germline, CDR1 is MNHNS and CDR2 SASEGT. The CDR3 DNA is TGTGCCAGCAGTGACCCCCCCCTCCAAGGCTACACCTTC. This translates into CASSDPPLQGYTF.